The 32 T cell receptor beta chains below come from one sample, sequenced in a study of blood T cells in healthy people across ages. A second PCR, run for about 7 to 12 cycles, used a sample-barcoded 5' primer plus a J-beta primer mix. From the 5' RACE reads, TCRdb called clonotypes with MiXCR, one entry per CDR3 protein. Found here are around 1,000,000 distinct CDR3 sequences, approximately 26% of them singletons; the top ten hold 0.65% to 0.95%. These data are also associated with another study on T cells of mothers and their children.

The sequencing sample was made of blood. Every receptor here comes from a girl aged 2 to 10 in good health.

This clonotype was detected only a few times. This rearrangement joins TRBV29-1 to TRBJ1-2; no definite D call. The germline V and J ends were trimmed by 3 bases and 7 bases, with 15 bases remaining between them. CDR1 SQVTM and CDR2 ANQGSEA come from the germline V gene. The CDR3 runs to 13 residues. Here the CDR3 reads CSVEPPTSGGYTF. DNA for the CDR3: TGCAGCGTTGAGCCGCCCACTAGTGGTGGCTACACCTTC. The whole variable domain, filled in from reference TRBV29-1 and TRBJ1-2, reads SAVISQKPSRDICQRGTSLTIQCQVDSQVTMMFWYRQQPGQSLTLIATANQGSEATYESGFVIDKFPISRPNLTFSTLTVSNMSPEDSSIYLCSVEPPTSGGYTFGSGTRLTVV.

The rearrangement joins TRBV12-3 or TRBV12-4 to TRBJ1-2; D might be TRBD1 (6 bases). This CDR3 is 12 amino acids long. Trimming took 5 bases from V and 7 from J, leaving 11 bases between them. The CDR3 reads CASSAGDRGYTF. The CDR3 bases are TGTGCCAGCAGTGCAGGGGATCGTGGCTACACCTTC.

This clonotype was seen a handful of times. This chain connects TRBV29-1 to TRBJ1-1, with D tentatively TRBD1 (6 bases). This CDR3 region has 13 residues. Germline CDR1 is SQVTM and CDR2 is ANQGSEA. With 4 bases removed from V and 3 bases from J, the gap between germline ends came to 12 bases. The CDR3 reads CSVGRGGDTEAFF. Written as DNA, the CDR3 is TGCAGCGTTGGGAGGGGGGGGGACACTGAAGCTTTCTTT.

V is TRBV25-1 and J is TRBJ2-6; unclear D gene. The germline gives CDR1 MGHDK, CDR2 SYGVNS. Trimming cost V 0 bases and J 1 base, with 4 bases left between them. The CDR3 has 15 amino acids. The CDR3: CASSEYGSGANVLTF. The CDR3 coding sequence is TGTGCCAGCAGTGAATACGGTTCTGGGGCCAACGTCCTGACTTTC.

This chain connects TRBV6-5 to TRBJ1-2; D not certain. Germline CDR1 reads MNHEY; CDR2 reads SVGAGI. V gave up 2 bases and J gave up 0 bases, with 13 bases separating them. The CDR3 is made up of 16 amino acids. This CDR3 is CASSYRSGKANYGYTF. The CDR3 DNA is TGTGCCAGCAGTTACCGTTCCGGGAAAGCTAACTATGGCTACACCTTC.

This clonotype occurred a few times. The chain recombines TRBV13 with TRBJ2-5, with 9 positions matching TRBD2. CDR1 and CDR2 from the germline V gene are PRHDT and FYEKMQ (reference sequence). The junction had 16 bases not matched to a gene; V was cut back by 6 bases and J by 11 bases. The CDR3 length is 15 residues. The CDR3 DNA reads as TGTGCCAGCAGTTCACCCCCAGCGGGGGGCGGGCGACAGTACTTC. It yields the protein CASSSPPAGGGRQYF.

This clonotype was recorded once. V is TRBV20-1 and J is TRBJ2-1; 7 bases fit TRBD1. Germline values: CDR1 DFQATT, CDR2 SNEGSKA (reference sequence). CDR3 length: 13 residues. CDR3 amino acids: CSGRQGQDNEQFF. CDR3 sequence (DNA): TGCAGCGGCCGACAGGGTCAGGACAATGAGCAGTTCTTC.

A word on this clonotype: The CDR3 carries no conserved terminal phenylalanine or tryptophan, so it likely arises from a read error. The chain recombines TRBV9 with TRBJ2-1, with a tentative D call TRBD1 (6 bases). Trimming cost V 1 base and J 4 bases, with 18 bases left between them. The CDR3 extends over 17 amino acids. The germline CDR1 and CDR2 sequences are SGDLS and YYNGEE. CDR3 loop: CASSVTPPGTLYNEQFL. CDR3 sequence (DNA): TGTGCCAGCAGCGTAACCCCCCCCGGGACACTTTACAATGAGCAGTTCCTC.

J is TRBJ1-4 and V is TRBV28; 8 bases line up with TRBD1. The CDR3 loop spans 13 amino acids. Losses at the gene ends were 6 bases for V and 8 bases for J; bases not matched to a gene: 5. Germline CDR1 reads MDHEN; CDR2 reads SYDVKM. The CDR3 DNA follows: TGTGCCAGCAGGACAGGGGATTGGGAAAAACTGTTTTTT. Translation: CASRTGDWEKLFF. Supplemented by reference TRBV28 and TRBJ1-4, the full variable domain reads DVKVTQSSRYLVKRTGEKVFLECVQDMDHENMFWYRQDPGLGLRLIYFSYDVKMKEKGDIPEGYSVSREKKERFSLILESASTNQTSMYLCASRTGDWEKLFFGSGTQLSVL.

This chain links TRBV27 with TRBJ1-1; a weak D match, TRBD1 (5 bases). The CDR3 totals 15 residues. V was cut by 3 bases and J by 1 base, with 12 bases left in between. Looked up from germline, CDR1 is MNHEY and CDR2 is SMNVEV (reference sequence). The DNA of the CDR3 is TGTGCCAGCAGTTTCAGGGCAGACCGGAACACTGAAGCTTTCTTT. Its protein is CASSFRADRNTEAFF.

This clonotype came up a few times. This chain joins TRBV12-3 or TRBV12-4 and TRBJ2-1, with 8 positions matching TRBD2. The CDR3 has 18 amino acids. V was pared by 3 bases and J by 7 bases, with 17 bases of the junction left unmatched. CDR3 in DNA: TGTGCCAGCAGTTTTGTACTAGCGGAGAGGGGATATGGAAATGAGCAGTTCTTC. Translation gives CASSFVLAERGYGNEQFF.

The gene calls are TRBV29-1 and TRBJ1-1; D gene uncertain. Germline loops: CDR1 SQVTM, CDR2 ANQGSEA. The V gene lost 5 bases and the J gene lost 4 bases, with 11 bases spanning the gap. This CDR3 region has 12 residues. The CDR3 DNA reads as TGCAGCGTTCTTAGGGAAGGCACTGAAGCTTTCTTT. Residues: CSVLREGTEAFF.

The V call is TRBV9, the J call TRBJ1-2; TRBD1 aligns across 7 bases. CDR3 length: 18 amino acids. The junction had 19 bases not matched to a gene; V was cut back by 4 bases and J by 4 bases. Germline loops: CDR1 SGDLS, CDR2 YYNGEE. The CDR3 reads CASSPHPDRPRGIYGYTF. The CDR3 DNA reads as TGTGCCAGCAGCCCACACCCGGACAGGCCCCGAGGAATCTATGGCTACACCTTC.

This chain connects TRBV12-3 or TRBV12-4 to TRBJ2-2; D remains unclear. The ends were cut back, 8 bases at V and 1 base at J, with 11 bases in the middle. CDR3 length: 14 residues. CDR3 DNA: TGTGCCAGCGGGATAGAAGTGAACACCGGGGAGCTGTTTTTT. As protein: CASGIEVNTGELFF.

A few counts support this clonotype. The V and J genes are TRBV12-3 or TRBV12-4 and TRBJ2-5, with TRBD2 matching over 8 bases. This CDR3 contains 14 residues. With V trimmed by 4 bases and J by 7 bases, 8 bases remained unmatched. Written as DNA, the CDR3 is TGTGCCAGCAGTTACCAGGGACTAGTGGGGACCCAGTACTTC. Amino acids: CASSYQGLVGTQYF.

The chain uses TRBV5-6 and TRBJ1-2; TRBD1 matches 9 bases. CDR1 and CDR2 (germline): SGHDT, YYEEEE. V dropped 5 bases and J dropped 6; count of bases not matched to a gene: 14. The CDR3 loop spans 16 amino acids. DNA of the CDR3: TGTGCCAGCAGTCCTCCCCCGGGACAGGGTACGGATGGCTACACCTTC. The encoded protein is CASSPPPGQGTDGYTF. The full variable domain, completed using reference TRBV5-6 and TRBJ1-2, is DAGVTQSPTHLIKTRGQQVTLRCSPKSGHDTVSWYQQALGQGPQFIFQYYEEEERQRGNFPDRFSGHQFPNYSSELNVNALLLGDSALYLCASSPPPGQGTDGYTFGSGTRLTVV.

Only a few counts were recorded for this clonotype. A read error may explain this, as a much larger clone is one base away. The genes are TRBV5-6 and TRBJ2-5, with D unclear. The assigned J gene may be wrong: the sequence end matches TRBJ2-7 better. The CDR3 totals 12 residues. Germline values: CDR1 SGHDT, CDR2 YYEEEE. CDR3 region: CASSLGMYEQYF. The CDR3 bases are TGTGCCAGCAGCTTGGGGATGTACGAGCAGTACTTC.

The gene calls are TRBV7-2 and TRBJ1-2, with D uncertain. Trimming pared 0 bases from V and 8 bases from J, leaving 7 bases between. Germline CDR1 is SGHTA and CDR2 is FQGNSA. The CDR3 is made up of 12 amino acids. CDR3 nucleotides: TGTGCCAGCAGCTTAGCGGGTCAGGGCTACACCTTC. It codes for CASSLAGQGYTF.

A few counts support this clonotype. The chain links TRBV12-3 or TRBV12-4 to TRBJ2-3, with D maybe TRBD2 (6 bases). The CDR3 has 14 amino acids. V lost 8 bases and J lost 1, with 13 bases in between. CDR3 sequence reads: CASFTGEGTDTQYF. CDR3 coding DNA: TGTGCCAGCTTTACGGGGGAGGGCACAGATACGCAGTATTTT.

V and J are TRBV6-5 and TRBJ1-1, with D unresolved. The CDR3 is made up of 12 amino acids. V dropped 8 bases and J dropped 4 bases, with 11 bases sitting between them. Germline CDR1 MNHEY, CDR2 SVGAGI. This CDR3 is CASGRSSTEAFF. The DNA of the CDR3 is TGTGCCAGCGGTCGGTCCAGCACTGAAGCTTTCTTT.

This clonotype was recorded a few times. The chain recombines TRBV29-1 with TRBJ1-1, with a tentative D call TRBD1 (6 bases). The CDR3 loop spans 13 amino acids. Deletions cut 5 bases from V and 3 bases from J, with 13 bases between. CDR1 and CDR2 from the germline V gene are SQVTM and ANQGSEA. In DNA, the CDR3 is TGCAGCGTTAATCGGCAGGGGCACACTGAAGCTTTCTTT. This translates into CSVNRQGHTEAFF.

This clonotype was recorded a few times. CDR3 in DNA: TGTGCCAGCATCGGACAGGGCGAAGAGACCCAGTACTTC. Translated, it gives CASIGQGEETQYF. The chain couples TRBV6-5 to TRBJ2-5, with 8 positions matching TRBD1. V lost 7 bases, J lost 3 bases, and 4 bases stayed unmatched. Germline lookup yields CDR1 MNHEY and CDR2 SVGAGI. There are 13 residues in the CDR3.

The chain carries TRBV20-1 and TRBJ2-5; 12 nucleotides line up with TRBD2. The end of the DNA is better explained by TRBJ2-1, so the J call may be wrong. The germline gives CDR1 DFQATT, CDR2 SNEGSKA (reference sequence). This CDR3 has 15 residues. The CDR3 protein is CSARGASGRVGEQFF. The CDR3 region has the DNA TGCAGTGCTAGAGGTGCTAGCGGGAGGGTTGGTGAGCAGTTCTTC.

The chain employs TRBV4-1 and TRBJ2-2, with 11 bases lining up with TRBD1. Germline loops: CDR1 MGHRA, CDR2 YSYEKL. Trimming at V came to 2 bases and at J to 8 bases, leaving 1 base not matched to a gene. This CDR3 has 14 amino acids. CDR3 region: CASSQWDRGGELFF. In DNA, the CDR3 is TGCGCCAGCAGCCAATGGGACAGGGGGGGGGAGCTGTTTTTT.

This clonotype turned up a few times. The chain uses TRBV9 and TRBJ2-2, with D possibly TRBD1 on 5 matching bases. The length of the CDR3 is 15 residues. Between the trimmed V and J ends, which lost 0 bases and 6 bases, there was a span of 12 bases. Looked up from germline, CDR1 is SGDLS and CDR2 is YYNGEE. CDR3 sequence: CASSVGRVGAGELFF. Here the CDR3 DNA reads TGTGCCAGCAGCGTAGGCCGGGTAGGGGCCGGGGAGCTGTTTTTT.

The gene calls are TRBV29-1 and TRBJ2-7, with 8 positions matching TRBD2. The ends lost 5 bases at V and 2 bases at J; junction bases unmatched: 2. This CDR3 has 12 residues. Germline V CDR1 and CDR2: SQVTM, ANQGSEA. In DNA, the CDR3 is TGCAGCGTTATTAGCGGGGCCTACGAGCAGTACTTC. It codes for CSVISGAYEQYF.

The chain links TRBV11-2 to TRBJ2-1; D is unclear. The V end was cut by 5 bases, the J end by 7 bases, with 12 bases between. The CDR3 runs 13 residues. Per the germline V gene, CDR1 is SGHAT and CDR2 is FQNNGV. The CDR3 here is CASSPPARNEQFF. In DNA, the CDR3 is TGTGCCAGCAGCCCCCCGGCTCGAAATGAGCAGTTCTTC.

The chain recombines TRBV6-5 with TRBJ2-1; tentatively, D is TRBD1 (7 bases). The germline V gene encodes CDR1 MNHEY and CDR2 SVGAGI. V was pared by 7 bases and J by 6 bases, with 25 bases between. This CDR3 is built from 17 residues. CDR3 in DNA: TGTGCCAGCACCTCGAAACAGGCGGGACAGTTCCCCAATGAGCAGTTCTTC. It specifies CASTSKQAGQFPNEQFF.

The gene calls are TRBV6-6 and TRBJ1-2; D call uncertain. This CDR3 contains 13 residues. V was cut by 4 bases and J by 4 bases, with 10 bases left in between. Germline values: CDR1 MNHNY, CDR2 SVGAGI (reference sequence). This chain's CDR3 is CASSSQTSYGYTF. The CDR3 coding sequence is TGTGCCAGCAGTTCCCAGACAAGCTATGGCTACACCTTC.

This chain connects TRBV4-1 to TRBJ2-1, with D possibly being TRBD2 (6 bases). Germline V gene data show CDR1 as MGHRA and CDR2 as YSYEKL. Trimming took off 1 base at V and 0 bases at J, with 22 bases between the two ends. There are 20 residues in the CDR3. The chain's CDR3 is CASSQAPVTGLSYSYNEQFF. The CDR3 DNA sequence: TGCGCCAGCAGCCAAGCTCCCGTAACGGGACTCTCTTACTCCTACAATGAGCAGTTCTTC.

Remarks on this clonotype: Germline is not matched at one junction end, which may reflect a read error. CDR3 DNA: TGTGCCAGCAGGGAAGGACAGGGGACTGGAAACACCATATATTTT. Its protein is CASREGQGTGNTIYF. This chain joins TRBV2 and TRBJ1-3, with 9 bases aligning to TRBD1. The CDR3 is 15 amino acids. In germline, CDR1 is SNHLY, CDR2 FYNNEI.

CDR3 sequence (DNA): TGTGCCAGCAGCTTAGCCGGGACGGCTACCTACAATGAGCAGTTCTTC. It codes for CASSLAGTATYNEQFF. V is TRBV11-1 and J is TRBJ2-1; D might be TRBD1 or TRBD2, each matching 5 bases. Germline V CDR1 and CDR2: SGHAT, FQDESV (reference sequence). V was cut by 0 bases and J by 2 bases, with 11 bases left in between. The CDR3 is 16 amino acids. Combining the CDR3 with reference TRBV11-1 and TRBJ2-1 gives the whole variable domain EAEVAQSPRYKITEKSQAVAFWCDPISGHATLYWYRQILGQGPELLVQFQDESVVDDSQLPKDRFSAERLKGVDSTLKIQPAELGDSAMYLCASSLAGTATYNEQFFGPGTRLTVL.